One and the same sample provided the 18 T cell receptor beta chains below, sequenced in a study of blood T cell repertoires in COVID-19. TCRdb's table, derived via immunoSEQ multiplex PCR, lists solely in-frame clones and lacks some. Of some 100,000 clones in the sample, over 70% are singletons; the top ten hold less than 5%. Sequences were obtained from peripheral blood. The receptors here all came from a human donor in a cohort sampled during active or convalescent COVID-19.

J is TRBJ1-2 and V is TRBV20-1; unclear D gene. Trimming stripped 1 base from V and 5 bases from J, with 5 bases between. Germline V gives CDR1 DFQATT, CDR2 SNEGSKA (reference sequence). The length of the CDR3 is 11 residues. CDR3 region: CSARVRYGYTF. As DNA, the CDR3 is TGCAGTGCTAGAGTTCGGTATGGCTACACCTTC.

V and J are TRBV6-5 and TRBJ1-4; D gene uncertain. The length of the CDR3 is 13 residues. Germline lookup yields CDR1 MNHEY and CDR2 SVGAGI. V was shortened by 5 bases and J by 8 bases, with 12 bases between the two germline ends. CDR3 region: CASSTAGMEKLFF. DNA of the CDR3: TGTGCCAGCAGTACAGCGGGTATGGAAAAACTGTTTTTT.

This clone came up a few times. The rearrangement links TRBV6-5 to TRBJ2-7, with 8 nucleotides matching TRBD2. V gave up 5 bases and J gave up 3 bases; unmatched junction bases: 3. This CDR3 region has 13 residues. Germline V CDR1 and CDR2: MNHEY, SVGAGI. The CDR3 nucleotides are TGTGCCAGCAGTCAGCGGGGGAACTACGAGCAGTACTTC. Protein sequence: CASSQRGNYEQYF.

The chain is built from TRBV12-3 or TRBV12-4 and TRBJ2-5; D remains ambiguous. The V end lost 7 bases, the J end lost 1 base, and 10 bases lay between the germline ends. This CDR3 region has 13 residues. The CDR3 sequence: CASTPRSQETQYF. For the CDR3, the DNA is TGTGCCAGCACTCCGCGGAGCCAAGAGACCCAGTACTTC.

This chain connects TRBV7-2 to TRBJ2-7; 11 bases are a match to TRBD2. The CDR3 has 16 amino acids. Germline V CDR1 and CDR2: SGHTA, FQGNSA. V was clipped by 4 bases and J by 1 base; unmatched bases: 6. The CDR3 DNA follows: TGTGCCAGCAGCTCCTTACTAGCGGGAGTTTCCTACGAGCAGTACTTC. Amino acids: CASSSLLAGVSYEQYF.

This clone turned up a few times. One end of the junction does not line up with germline, which may come from a read error. The chain has TRBV7-7 and TRBJ2-7; weak D call: TRBD2 (6 bases). Germline V lookup: CDR1 SSHAT, CDR2 FNYEAQ (reference sequence). CDR3 length: 15 amino acids. DNA of the CDR3: TGTGCTAGCAGCTTAGCGCGGGACCCAGCCTACGAGCAGTACTTC. It is translated as CASSLARDPAYEQYF.

This chain joins TRBV18 and TRBJ1-4, with a possible D match to TRBD1 (5 bases). Germline V gives CDR1 KGHSH, CDR2 LQKENI. Trimming removed 3 bases from V and 8 bases from J, with 10 bases in between. The CDR3 runs to 13 residues. CDR3 nucleotide sequence: TGTGCCAGCTCACCTCAGGGTCAGGAAAAACTGTTTTTT. This gives the protein CASSPQGQEKLFF.

This clone appeared a single time. The CDR3 DNA reads as TGTGCCAGCAGCCCTTTTCGGGGGGGCCCCAATGAGCAGTTCTTC. Its translation: CASSPFRGGPNEQFF. The chain carries TRBV7-7 and TRBJ2-1, with 8 positions matching TRBD2. In germline, CDR1 is SSHAT, CDR2 FNYEAQ (reference sequence). The ends lost 5 bases at V and 6 bases at J; junction bases unmatched: 9. CDR3 length: 15 amino acids.

The DNA for the CDR3 is TGTGCCAGCAGTTACACAGTACTCGACCTCTTGTACTTC. Its translation is CASSYTVLDLLYF. J is TRBJ2-7 and V is TRBV6-5, with D uncertain. CDR3 length equals 13 residues. Germline assignment: CDR1 MNHEY and CDR2 SVGAGI. Deletions cut 2 bases from V and 12 bases from J, with 17 bases between.

The chain couples TRBV7-8 to TRBJ1-6; D unclear. The CDR3 covers 11 residues. Germline V gives CDR1 SGHVS, CDR2 FQNEAQ. V gave up 3 bases and J gave up 14 bases, with 8 bases separating them. This chain's CDR3 is CASSFGETLHF. DNA of the CDR3: TGTGCCAGCAGCTTTGGAGAAACCCTCCACTTT.

V and J are TRBV11-3 and TRBJ2-2; 8 bases fit TRBD2. Trimming took 5 bases from V and 6 from J; bases not matched to a gene: 8. The germline CDR1 and CDR2 sequences are SGHNT and YENEEA. The CDR3 has 15 residues. CDR3 loop: CASSISGIPSGELFF. CDR3 nucleotide sequence: TGTGCCAGCAGCATTAGCGGGATTCCGTCCGGGGAGCTGTTTTTT.

V usage is TRBV6-6 and J usage is TRBJ2-3; the D is unclear. Germline V gene lookup returns CDR1 MNHNY and CDR2 SVGAGI (reference sequence). This CDR3 comprises 13 residues. The ends were cut back, 9 bases at V and 2 bases at J, with 12 bases in the middle. CDR3 in amino acids: CASTQTVTDTQYF. For the CDR3, the DNA is TGTGCCAGTACTCAAACGGTCACAGATACGCAGTATTTT.

The chain joins TRBV4-3 to TRBJ2-3; 7 bases line up with TRBD1. V lost 4 bases to trimming and J lost 2 bases; unmatched junction nucleotides: 12. The germline V gene encodes CDR1 LGHNA and CDR2 YSLEER. The CDR3 length is 17 residues. The CDR3: CASSPVPRGLITDTQYF. CDR3 nucleotides: TGCGCCAGCAGCCCCGTACCGAGGGGGCTGATCACAGATACGCAGTATTTT.

The V gene is TRBV19, the J gene TRBJ2-3; a possible D gene is TRBD2 (6 bases). Per the germline V gene, CDR1 is LNHDA and CDR2 is SQIVND (reference sequence). V was pared by 5 bases and J by 2 bases, with 17 bases between. This CDR3 comprises 16 residues. The CDR3 loop is CASSSGEARVTDTQYF. The CDR3 DNA sequence: TGTGCCAGTAGTTCGGGGGAGGCACGGGTCACAGATACGCAGTATTTT.

This chain links TRBV6-4 with TRBJ2-5, with D maybe TRBD2 (5 bases). There are 14 residues in the CDR3. V was pared by 6 bases and J by 5 bases, with 16 bases between. CDR1 is MRHNA, CDR2 SNTAGT, per germline. This CDR3 is CASRSSFGPETQYF. Here the CDR3 DNA reads TGTGCCAGCAGGTCTAGCTTTGGTCCGGAGACCCAGTACTTC.

This sequence joins TRBV28 and TRBJ2-4; a possible D gene is TRBD2 (6 bases). The CDR3 consists of 17 residues. V was pared by 3 bases and J by 1 base, with 16 bases between. Germline loops: CDR1 MDHEN, CDR2 SYDVKM. CDR3 DNA: TGTGCCAGCAGTTTTGTCGGAGGAGGGAACGCCAAAAACATTCAGTACTTC. Amino acid sequence: CASSFVGGGNAKNIQYF.

This chain connects TRBV5-1 to TRBJ2-1, with 9 bases lining up with TRBD1. The CDR3 runs to 13 residues. The V and J ends lost 4 bases and 6 bases, in that order; junction bases with no gene match: 2. CDR1 is SGHRS and CDR2 is YFSETQ in the germline V gene. This chain's CDR3 is CASSPGQGNEQFF. The CDR3 coding sequence is TGCGCCAGCAGCCCGGGACAGGGCAATGAGCAGTTCTTC. Using reference TRBV5-1 and TRBJ2-1 for the parts outside the CDR3, the full variable domain is KAGVTQTPRYLIKTRGQQVTLSCSPISGHRSVSWYQQTPGQGLQFLFEYFSETQRNKGNFPGRFSGRQFSNSRSEMNVSTLELGDSALYLCASSPGQGNEQFFGPGTRLTVL.

This chain links TRBV2 with TRBJ1-2; D is unresolved. Per germline, CDR1 SNHLY and CDR2 FYNNEI. The CDR3 runs to 13 residues. Trimming took off 5 bases at V and 8 bases at J, with 15 bases between the two ends. In nucleotides, the CDR3 is TGTGCCAGCAGTAGAGGGAGTGAGCGGGGCTACACCTTC. Amino acids: CASSRGSERGYTF. The full variable domain, in which reference TRBV2 and TRBJ1-2 provide the parts outside the CDR3, is EPEVTQTPSHQVTQMGQEVILRCVPISNHLYFYWYRQILGQKVEFLVSFYNNEISEKSEIFDDQFSVERPDGSNFTLKIRSTKLEDSAMYFCASSRGSERGYTFGSGTRLTVV.